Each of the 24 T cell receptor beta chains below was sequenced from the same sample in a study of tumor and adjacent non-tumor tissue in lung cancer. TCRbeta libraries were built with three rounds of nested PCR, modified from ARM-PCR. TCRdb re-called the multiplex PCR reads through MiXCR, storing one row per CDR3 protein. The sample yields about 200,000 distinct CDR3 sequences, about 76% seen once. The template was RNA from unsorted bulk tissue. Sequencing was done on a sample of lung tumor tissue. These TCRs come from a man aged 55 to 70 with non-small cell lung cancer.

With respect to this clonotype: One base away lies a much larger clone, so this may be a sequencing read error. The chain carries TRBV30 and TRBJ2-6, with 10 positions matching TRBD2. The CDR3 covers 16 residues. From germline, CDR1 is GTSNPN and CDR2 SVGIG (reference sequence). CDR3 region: CAWSVLAGAGASVLTF. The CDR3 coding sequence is TGTGCCTGGAGTGTGCTAGCGGGAGCTGGGGCCAGCGTCCTGACTTTC.

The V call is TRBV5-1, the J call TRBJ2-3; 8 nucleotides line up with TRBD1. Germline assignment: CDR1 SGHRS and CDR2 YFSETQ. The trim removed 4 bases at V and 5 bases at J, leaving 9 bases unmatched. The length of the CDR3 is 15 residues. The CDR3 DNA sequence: TGCGCCAGCAGCGACAGGACAGGGTTTGGAGATACGCAGTATTTT. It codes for CASSDRTGFGDTQYF.

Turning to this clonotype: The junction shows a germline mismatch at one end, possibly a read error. The CDR3, as DNA: TGTGTCAGCAGCTTACTCCGAACAGGGGGTGGTTCACCCCTCCACTTT. This translates into CVSSLLRTGGGSPLHF. The chain links TRBV11-2 to TRBJ1-6, with 8 bases aligning to TRBD1. The CDR3 spans 16 residues. Germline CDR1 reads SGHAT; CDR2 reads FQNNGV. Variable domain in full (rest from reference TRBV11-2 and TRBJ1-6): EAGVAQSPRYKIIEKRQSVAFWCNPISGHATLYWYQQILGQGPKLLIQFQNNGVVDDSQLPKDRFSAERLKGVDSTLKIQPAKLEDSAVYLCVSSLLRTGGGSPLHFGNGTRLTVT.

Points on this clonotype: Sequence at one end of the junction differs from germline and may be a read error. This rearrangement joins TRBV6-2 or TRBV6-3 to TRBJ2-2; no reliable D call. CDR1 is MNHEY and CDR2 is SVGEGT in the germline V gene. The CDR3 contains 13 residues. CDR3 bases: TGTGCCAGCAGTTTCTGGGCCACCTGGGAGCTGTTTTTT. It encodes CASSFWATWELFF.

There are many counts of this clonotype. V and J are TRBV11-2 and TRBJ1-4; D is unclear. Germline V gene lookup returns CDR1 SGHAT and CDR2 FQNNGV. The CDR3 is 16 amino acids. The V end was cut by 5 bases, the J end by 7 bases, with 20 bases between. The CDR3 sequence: CASSPGRGAGGEKLFF. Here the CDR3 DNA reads TGTGCCAGCAGCCCCGGACGAGGAGCTGGAGGTGAAAAACTGTTTTTT.

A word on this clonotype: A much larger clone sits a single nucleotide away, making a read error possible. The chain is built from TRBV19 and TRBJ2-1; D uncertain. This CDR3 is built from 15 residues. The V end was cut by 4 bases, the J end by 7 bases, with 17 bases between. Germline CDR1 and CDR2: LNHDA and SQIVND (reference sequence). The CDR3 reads CASSTASERINEQFF. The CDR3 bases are TGTGCCAGTAGTACCGCGAGTGAGAGAATTAATGAGCAGTTCTTC.

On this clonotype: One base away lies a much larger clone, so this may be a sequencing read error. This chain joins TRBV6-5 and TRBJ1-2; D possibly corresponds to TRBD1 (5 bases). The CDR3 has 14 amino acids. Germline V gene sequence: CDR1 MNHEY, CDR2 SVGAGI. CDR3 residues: CDSSKLGTRDGYTF. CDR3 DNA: TGTGACAGCAGCAAGTTGGGGACGAGGGATGGCTACACCTTC.

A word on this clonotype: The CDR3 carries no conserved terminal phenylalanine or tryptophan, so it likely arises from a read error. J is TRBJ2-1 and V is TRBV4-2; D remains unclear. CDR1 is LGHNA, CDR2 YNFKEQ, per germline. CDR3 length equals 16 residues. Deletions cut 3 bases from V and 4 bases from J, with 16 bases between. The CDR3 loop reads CASSQSVGWGYNEQFL. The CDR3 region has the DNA TGTGCCAGCAGCCAGTCGGTGGGGTGGGGATACAATGAGCAGTTCTTA.

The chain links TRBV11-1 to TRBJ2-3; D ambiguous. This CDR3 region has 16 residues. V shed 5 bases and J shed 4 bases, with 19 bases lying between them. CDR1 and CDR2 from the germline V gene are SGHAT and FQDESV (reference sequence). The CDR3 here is CASSPSNPRRADTQYF. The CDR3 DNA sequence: TGTGCCAGCAGCCCCTCCAACCCCAGACGCGCAGATACGCAGTATTTT.

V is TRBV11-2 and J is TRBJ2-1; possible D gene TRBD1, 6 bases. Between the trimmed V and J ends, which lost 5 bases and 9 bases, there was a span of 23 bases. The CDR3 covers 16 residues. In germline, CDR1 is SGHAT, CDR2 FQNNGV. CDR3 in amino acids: CASSVGDMVDHSEQFF. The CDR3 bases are TGTGCCAGCAGCGTCGGGGACATGGTTGATCACAGTGAGCAGTTCTTC.

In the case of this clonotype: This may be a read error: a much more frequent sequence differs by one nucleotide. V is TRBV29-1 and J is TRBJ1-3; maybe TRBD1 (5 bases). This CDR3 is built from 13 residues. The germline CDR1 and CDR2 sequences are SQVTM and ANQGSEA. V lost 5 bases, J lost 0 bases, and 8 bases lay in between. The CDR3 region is CSVSGGSGNTIYF. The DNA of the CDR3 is TGCAGCGTTTCGGGGGGCTCTGGAAACACCATATATTTT.

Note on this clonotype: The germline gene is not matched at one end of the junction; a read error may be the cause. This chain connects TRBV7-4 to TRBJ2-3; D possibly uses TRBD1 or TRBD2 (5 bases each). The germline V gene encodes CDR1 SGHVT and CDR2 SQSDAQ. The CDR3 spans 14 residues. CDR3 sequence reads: CASSLGDSTDTQYF. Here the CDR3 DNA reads TGTGCCAGTAGCTTAGGGGACAGCACAGATACGCAGTATTTT.

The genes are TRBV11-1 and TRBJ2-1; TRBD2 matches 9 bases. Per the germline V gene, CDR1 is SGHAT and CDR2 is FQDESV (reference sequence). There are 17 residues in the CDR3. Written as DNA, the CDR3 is TGTACCGGCAGCTTATCTCGGCTAGCGGGATGCAACAATGAGCAGTTCTTC. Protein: CTGSLSRLAGCNNEQFF.

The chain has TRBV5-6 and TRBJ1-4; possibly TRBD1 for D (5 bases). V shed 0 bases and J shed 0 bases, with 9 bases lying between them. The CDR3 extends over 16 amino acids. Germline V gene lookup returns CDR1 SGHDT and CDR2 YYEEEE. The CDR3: CASSLGPGTTNEKLFF. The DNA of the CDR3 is TGTGCCAGCAGCTTGGGGCCAGGGACAACTAATGAAAAACTGTTTTTT.

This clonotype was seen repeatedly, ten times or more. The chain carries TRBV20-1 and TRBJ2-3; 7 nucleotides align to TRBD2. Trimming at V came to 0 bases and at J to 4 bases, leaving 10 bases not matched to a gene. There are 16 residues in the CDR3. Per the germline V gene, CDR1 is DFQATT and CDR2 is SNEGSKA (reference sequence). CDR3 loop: CSARDSAGVPADTQYF. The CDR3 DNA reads TGCAGTGCTAGAGATTCCGCGGGAGTTCCTGCAGATACGCAGTATTTT.

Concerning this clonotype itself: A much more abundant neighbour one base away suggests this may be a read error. The CDR3 loop is CASRPPGYQETQYF. CDR3 DNA: TGTGCCAGCAGACCGCCGGGTTACCAAGAGACCCAGTACTTC. The chain couples TRBV5-4 to TRBJ2-5, with D unresolved. This CDR3 is built from 14 residues. Germline CDR1 SGHNT, CDR2 YYREEE (reference sequence). V dropped 5 bases and J dropped 0 bases, with 11 bases sitting between them.

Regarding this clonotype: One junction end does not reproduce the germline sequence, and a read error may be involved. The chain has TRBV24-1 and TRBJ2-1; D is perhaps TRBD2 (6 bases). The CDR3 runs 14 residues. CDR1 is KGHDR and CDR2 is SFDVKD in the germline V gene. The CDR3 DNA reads TGTGTCACCAGCGGAGGGAGGACCAACAATGAGCAGTTCTTC. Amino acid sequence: CVTSGGRTNNEQFF.

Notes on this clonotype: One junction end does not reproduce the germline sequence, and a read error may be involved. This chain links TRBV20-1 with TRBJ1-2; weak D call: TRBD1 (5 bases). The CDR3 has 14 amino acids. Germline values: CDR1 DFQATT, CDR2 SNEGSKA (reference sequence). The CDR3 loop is CSARGGTSNYEYIF. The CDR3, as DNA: TGCAGTGCTAGAGGCGGGACTTCTAACTATGAGTACATCTTC.

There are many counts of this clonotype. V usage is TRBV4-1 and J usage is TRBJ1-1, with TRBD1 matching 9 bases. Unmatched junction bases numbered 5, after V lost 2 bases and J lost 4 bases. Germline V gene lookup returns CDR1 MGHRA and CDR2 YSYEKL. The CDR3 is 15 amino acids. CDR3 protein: CASSQSGTGSTEAFF. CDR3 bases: TGCGCCAGCAGCCAATCCGGGACAGGGTCCACTGAAGCTTTCTTT.

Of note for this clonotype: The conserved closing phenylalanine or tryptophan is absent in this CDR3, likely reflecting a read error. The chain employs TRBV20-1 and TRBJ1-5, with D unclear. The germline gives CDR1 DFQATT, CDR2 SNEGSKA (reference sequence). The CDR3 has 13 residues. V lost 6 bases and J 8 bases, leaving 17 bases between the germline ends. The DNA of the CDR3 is TGCAGTGCAGATGAGGCCCCGAGGAAGCCCCAGCATTAT. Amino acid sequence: CSADEAPRKPQHY.

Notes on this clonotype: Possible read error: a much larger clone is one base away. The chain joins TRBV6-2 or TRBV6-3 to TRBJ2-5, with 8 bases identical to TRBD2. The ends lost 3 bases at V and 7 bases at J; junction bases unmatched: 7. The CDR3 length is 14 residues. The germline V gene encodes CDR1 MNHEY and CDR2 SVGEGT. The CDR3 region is CASSYSSGSVTQYF. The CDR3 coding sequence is TGTGCCAGCAGTTATTCGAGCGGGAGTGTGACCCAGTACTTC.

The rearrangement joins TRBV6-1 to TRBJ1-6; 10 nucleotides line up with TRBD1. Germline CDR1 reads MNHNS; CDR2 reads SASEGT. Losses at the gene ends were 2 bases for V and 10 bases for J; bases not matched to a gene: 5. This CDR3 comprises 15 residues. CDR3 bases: TGTGCCAGCAGTGAACCCAGGACAGGGGGATCACCCCTCCACTTT. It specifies CASSEPRTGGSPLHF.

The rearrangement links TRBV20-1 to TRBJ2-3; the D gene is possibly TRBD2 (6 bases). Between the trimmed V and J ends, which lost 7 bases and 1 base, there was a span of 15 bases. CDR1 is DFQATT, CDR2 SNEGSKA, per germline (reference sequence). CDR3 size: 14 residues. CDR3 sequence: CSVAPGLGTDTQYF. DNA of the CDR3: TGCAGTGTTGCCCCGGGACTGGGCACAGATACGCAGTATTTT.

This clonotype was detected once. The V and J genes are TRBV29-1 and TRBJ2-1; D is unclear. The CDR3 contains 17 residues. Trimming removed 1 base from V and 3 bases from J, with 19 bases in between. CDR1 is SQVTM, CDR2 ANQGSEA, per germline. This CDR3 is CSVEAVRHHSIYNEQFF. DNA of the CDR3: TGCAGCGTTGAAGCTGTTAGACACCACTCTATCTACAATGAGCAGTTCTTC.